The 19 T cell receptor beta chains presented below share a single source sample, sequenced in a study of blood T cell repertoires in COVID-19. Clones were sequenced by immunoSEQ multiplex PCR, and TCRdb holds only the in-frame ones, with some missing. The table includes just under 75,000 clones, roughly 83% detected once. Sequencing input: peripheral blood. The receptors shown here come from a man older than 75 with active or convalescent COVID-19.

The chain joins TRBV4-1 to TRBJ1-6; 7 nucleotides line up with TRBD1. Losses at the gene ends were 2 bases for V and 6 bases for J; bases not matched to a gene: 4. The germline CDR1 and CDR2 sequences are MGHRA and YSYEKL. The CDR3 sequence is 15 residues long. The CDR3 is CASSQIGGPNSPLHF. CDR3 nucleotides: TGCGCCAGCAGCCAAATAGGGGGCCCTAATTCACCCCTCCACTTT.

The table lists this clone with a few counts. The chain is built from TRBV6-5 and TRBJ1-2, with D perhaps matching TRBD1 (5 bases). Trimming removed 7 bases at V and 4 bases at J, with 7 bases between. Germline CDR1 and CDR2: MNHEY and SVGAGI. There are 11 residues in the CDR3. The CDR3 here is CASTGGYGYTF. CDR3 DNA sequence: TGTGCCAGCACCGGGGGCTATGGCTACACCTTC.

The rearrangement links TRBV7-2 to TRBJ2-1, with a tentative D call TRBD2 (6 bases). This CDR3 is 14 amino acids long. V was pared by 5 bases and J by 2 bases, with 10 bases between. Germline assignment: CDR1 SGHTA and CDR2 FQGNSA. The CDR3 is CASSGTLTYNEQFF. The CDR3 nucleotides read TGTGCCAGCAGCGGGACTCTAACCTACAATGAGCAGTTCTTC.

This rearrangement joins TRBV3-1 (or the pseudogene TRBV3-2) to TRBJ2-3; D call uncertain. From germline, CDR1 is LGHDT and CDR2 YNNKEL (reference sequence). V was cut by 0 bases and J by 9 bases, with 10 bases left in between. The length of the CDR3 is 13 residues. The CDR3 loop reads CASSQDWSATQYF. CDR3 sequence (DNA): TGTGCCAGCAGCCAAGATTGGAGTGCAACGCAGTATTTT.

This sequence joins TRBV4-3 and TRBJ2-3; 11 nucleotides agree with TRBD2. The germline CDR1 and CDR2 sequences are LGHNA and YSLEER. The CDR3 covers 17 residues. Trimming cost V 3 bases and J 5 bases; bases outside gene matches: 10. The CDR3 DNA sequence: TGCGCCAGCAGCCAGACATTAGCGGGAGGGCCCGGAGATACGCAGTATTTT. Translating gives CASSQTLAGGPGDTQYF.

The CDR3 nucleotides read TGTGCCAGCAGCTTATGGGGAGCGGCTACGGGGGAGCAGTACTTC. Amino acid sequence: CASSLWGAATGEQYF. The chain uses TRBV7-2 and TRBJ2-7; perhaps TRBD2 as D (5 bases). The CDR3 loop spans 15 amino acids. V was clipped by 2 bases and J by 7 bases, with 18 bases between them. From germline, CDR1 is SGHTA and CDR2 FQGNSA. Looking up the rest from reference TRBV7-2 and TRBJ2-7 gives the full variable domain: GAGVSQSPSNKVTEKGKDVELRCDPISGHTALYWYRQSLGQGLEFLIYFQGNSAPDKSGLPSDRFSAERTGGSVSTLTIQRTQQEDSAVYLCASSLWGAATGEQYFGPGTRLTVT.

The chain couples TRBV7-2 to TRBJ2-2, with 7 bases lining up with TRBD1. The CDR3 is made up of 14 amino acids. Per germline, CDR1 SGHTA and CDR2 FQGNSA. Germline trimming cut 4 bases from V and 4 bases from J; bases unmatched to any gene: 3. The CDR3 nucleotides are TGTGCCAGCAGCTGGGACAGCGGCACCGGGGAGCTGTTTTTT. This encodes CASSWDSGTGELFF.

The rearrangement links TRBV7-2 to TRBJ2-2; 10 bases match TRBD2. The V gene end was trimmed by 4 bases and the J gene end by 2 bases; junction bases not matched to a gene: 4. The CDR3 has 16 amino acids. The germline V gene encodes CDR1 SGHTA and CDR2 FQGNSA. CDR3 DNA: TGTGCCAGCAGCTCGGTAGCGGGGGGAAACACCGGGGAGCTGTTTTTT. Translated, it gives CASSSVAGGNTGELFF.

The V gene is TRBV18, the J gene TRBJ1-2; TRBD1 matches at 7 bases. Germline V CDR1 and CDR2: KGHSH, LQKENI. This CDR3 has 14 amino acids. The trim removed 4 bases at V and 4 bases at J, leaving 6 bases unmatched. CDR3 in amino acids: CASSQGAKSYGYTF. The CDR3 DNA sequence: TGTGCCAGCTCACAGGGGGCGAAGAGCTATGGCTACACCTTC. The whole variable domain, filled in from reference TRBV18 and TRBJ1-2, reads NAGVMQNPRHLVRRRGQEARLRCSPMKGHSHVYWYRQLPEEGLKFMVYLQKENIIDESGMPKERFSAEFPKEGPSILRIQQVVRGDSAAYFCASSQGAKSYGYTFGSGTRLTVV.

The chain couples TRBV6-6 to TRBJ2-2, with 7 nucleotides matching TRBD2. V lost 4 bases and J lost 4; bases outside the gene matches: 6. Germline values: CDR1 MNHNY, CDR2 SVGAGI (reference sequence). The CDR3 contains 15 residues. The CDR3 region has the DNA TGTGCCAGCAGTTTTAGCGGGCAACTCACCGGGGAGCTGTTTTTT. Encoded protein: CASSFSGQLTGELFF.

This sequence joins TRBV7-9 and TRBJ1-1; the D gene is possibly TRBD1 (6 bases). The germline V and J ends were trimmed by 5 bases and 0 bases, with 13 bases remaining between them. The CDR3 length is 15 residues. CDR1 SEHNR and CDR2 FQNEAQ come from the germline V gene (reference sequence). CDR3 protein: CASSLQGPMNTEAFF. CDR3 nucleotide sequence: TGTGCCAGCAGCCTACAGGGTCCAATGAACACTGAAGCTTTCTTT.

This chain links TRBV7-2 with TRBJ2-2; TRBD1 matches at 8 bases. Germline V lookup: CDR1 SGHTA, CDR2 FQGNSA. V shed 2 bases, J shed 7 bases, and the junction held 6 bases outside the gene matches. The length of the CDR3 is 15 residues. Here the CDR3 reads CASSLRQGSYGELFF. The CDR3 region has the DNA TGTGCCAGCAGCTTACGACAGGGGTCGTACGGGGAGCTGTTTTTT.

The J gene is TRBJ1-6, the V gene TRBV5-5; perhaps TRBD1 as D (5 bases). The CDR3 covers 14 residues. V dropped 0 bases and J dropped 14 bases, with 15 bases sitting between them. CDR1 and CDR2 (germline): SGHKS, YYEKEE (reference sequence). CDR3 coding DNA: TGTGCCAGCAGCTTGGCCTTAGTAGGACACGCCCTCCACTTT. Residues: CASSLALVGHALHF.

This chain connects TRBV11-3 to TRBJ2-1, with TRBD2 as a possible D gene (5 bases). Trimming took off 4 bases at V and 3 bases at J, with 16 bases between the two ends. This CDR3 has 16 residues. Germline V gene data show CDR1 as SGHNT and CDR2 as YENEEA. In DNA form, the CDR3 reads TGTGCCAGCAGCTACCGATCCCAACGGGGCTACAATGAGCAGTTCTTC. This sequence encodes CASSYRSQRGYNEQFF.

This clone has just one count. The gene calls are TRBV29-1 and TRBJ1-2; D is perhaps TRBD1 (5 bases). CDR1 and CDR2 from the germline V gene are SQVTM and ANQGSEA. Trimming removed 2 bases from V and 6 bases from J, with 13 bases in between. The CDR3 spans 13 residues. CDR3 protein: CSVEPREVNGYTF. The CDR3 coding sequence is TGCAGCGTTGAACCCAGGGAGGTTAATGGCTACACCTTC.

The chain joins TRBV5-4 to TRBJ1-4; D not certain. V shed 0 bases and J shed 0 bases, with 6 bases lying between them. Germline CDR1 and CDR2: SGHNT and YYREEE (reference sequence). This CDR3 contains 15 residues. CDR3 nucleotide sequence: TGTGCCAGCAGCTTGGGGCAACCAACTAATGAAAAACTGTTTTTT. This codes for CASSLGQPTNEKLFF.

This sequence joins TRBV7-8 and TRBJ2-3; D is perhaps TRBD2 (6 bases). This CDR3 has 18 residues. V lost 5 bases, J lost 3 bases, and 24 bases lay in between. Germline loops: CDR1 SGHVS, CDR2 FQNEAQ. CDR3: CASSPSGGLGRWTDTQYF. For the CDR3, the DNA is TGTGCCAGCAGCCCATCAGGCGGTCTCGGGAGATGGACAGATACGCAGTATTTT.

V gene TRBV30 combines with J gene TRBJ1-4; D not resolved. CDR1 is GTSNPN, CDR2 SVGIG, per germline (reference sequence). The CDR3 loop spans 13 amino acids. V was pared by 0 bases and J by 7 bases, with 9 bases between. CDR3 residues: CAWSVLAGEKLFF. DNA of the CDR3: TGTGCCTGGAGTGTATTGGCGGGTGAAAAACTGTTTTTT.

The V and J genes are TRBV5-1 and TRBJ1-2, with D possibly matching TRBD1 (6 bases). CDR3 size: 16 residues. Germline V lookup: CDR1 SGHRS, CDR2 YFSETQ. V shed 3 bases and J shed 0 bases, with 15 bases lying between them. CDR3 sequence: CASSYSGTNANYGYTF. For the CDR3, the DNA is TGCGCCAGCAGCTACTCCGGGACAAATGCTAACTATGGCTACACCTTC.